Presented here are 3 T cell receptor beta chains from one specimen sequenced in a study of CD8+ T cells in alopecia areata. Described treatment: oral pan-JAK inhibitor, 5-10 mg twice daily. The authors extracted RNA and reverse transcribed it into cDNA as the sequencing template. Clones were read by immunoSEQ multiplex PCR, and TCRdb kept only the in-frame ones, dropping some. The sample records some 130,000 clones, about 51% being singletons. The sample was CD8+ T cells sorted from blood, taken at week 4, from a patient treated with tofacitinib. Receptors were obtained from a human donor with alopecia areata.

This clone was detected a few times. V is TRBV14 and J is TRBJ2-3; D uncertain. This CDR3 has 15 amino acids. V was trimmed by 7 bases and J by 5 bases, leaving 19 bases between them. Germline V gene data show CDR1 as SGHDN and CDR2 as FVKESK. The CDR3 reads CASTPGVTGLDTQYF. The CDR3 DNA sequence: TGTGCCAGCACCCCGGGCGTCACCGGGCTAGATACGCAGTATTTT.

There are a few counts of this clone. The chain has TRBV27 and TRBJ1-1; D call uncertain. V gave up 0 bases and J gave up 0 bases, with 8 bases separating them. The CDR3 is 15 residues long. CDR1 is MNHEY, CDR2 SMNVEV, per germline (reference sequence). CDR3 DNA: TGTGCCAGCAGTTTATCTCCATTCATGAACACTGAAGCTTTCTTT. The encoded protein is CASSLSPFMNTEAFF.

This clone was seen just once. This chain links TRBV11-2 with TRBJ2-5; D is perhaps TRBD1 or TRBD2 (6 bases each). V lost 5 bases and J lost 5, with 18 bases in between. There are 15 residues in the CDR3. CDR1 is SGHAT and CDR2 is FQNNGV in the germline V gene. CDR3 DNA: TGTGCCAGCAGCCTAGTGGGGGGCGCAGGGGAGACCCAGTACTTC. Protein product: CASSLVGGAGETQYF.